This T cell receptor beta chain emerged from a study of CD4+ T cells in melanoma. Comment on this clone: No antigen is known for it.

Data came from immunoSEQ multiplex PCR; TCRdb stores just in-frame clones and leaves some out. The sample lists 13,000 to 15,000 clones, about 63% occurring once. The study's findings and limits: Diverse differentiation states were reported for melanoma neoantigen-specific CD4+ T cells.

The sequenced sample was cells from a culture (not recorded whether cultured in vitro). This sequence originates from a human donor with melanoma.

CDR3 amino acids: CASRAGGPYNEQFF. The DNA for the CDR3 is TGTGCCAGCAGGGCAGGGGGCCCCTACAATGAGCAGTTCTTC. The genes are TRBV2 and TRBJ2-1, with 8 bases identical to TRBD1. The V segment lost 6 bases and the J segment 2 bases; nucleotides outside the gene matches: 3. Germline CDR1 SNHLY, CDR2 FYNNEI. The CDR3 loop spans 14 amino acids. The variable domain in full, with the rest retrieved from reference TRBV2 and TRBJ2-1, is EPEVTQTPSHQVTQMGQEVILRCVPISNHLYFYWYRQILGQKVEFLVSFYNNEISEKSEIFDDQFSVERPDGSNFTLKIRSTKLEDSAMYFCASRAGGPYNEQFFGPGTRLTVL.